This TCR beta chain comes out of a study of T cells in localized non-small cell lung cancer. Study-level results: Researchers found a median around 57 of the top 100 tumor clones in adjacent lung.

In its sample, this clone was seen once. Antigen specificity is unknown. The J segment lost 2 bases and the V segment lost 6 bases, leaving 6 bases of the junction unmatched. The CDR3 has 14 amino acids. CDR1 and CDR2 (germline): MNHNS, SASEGT. Profiling relied on immunoSEQ multiplex PCR, and the TCRdb table lists in-frame clones only, not all of them. The table records about 57,000 clones, approximately 90% of them present only once. This TCR came from a man between 40 and 69 years old with stage I lung adenocarcinoma. V gene TRBV6-1 combines with J gene TRBJ1-2; 7 nucleotides line up with TRBD1. The sequencing here drew on peripheral blood, taken before any cancer treatment. CDR3 sequence reads: CASRRGTANYGYTF. The CDR3 region has the DNA TGTGCCAGCAGAAGGGGGACAGCGAACTATGGCTACACCTTC.